The present entry profiles one TCR beta chain with its context. Its cognate antigen is unknown. This sample stems from a study of T cells expressing NK-cell markers. Background on the study: It was from sorted CD3+CD56+NKG2C+, CD3+CD56+NKG2C- and CD3+CD56-NKG2C+ T cells that TCR beta repertoires came. Seven of the eight sequenced donors were HCMV-seropositive; one was seronegative.

From germline, CDR1 is SGHDN and CDR2 FVKESK. This CDR3 has 15 amino acids. Study-level results: HCMV specificity of expanded NKG2C+ T cell clones remained unclear.

UMIs accompanied the 5'RACE template switching by which TCR beta cDNA was made. TCRdb reanalyzed the 5' RACE reads and collapses them to one entry per CDR3 protein, without DNA. The ten top clones account for 1.4%, within a sample of some 460,000 distinct CDR3 sequences. The sequenced sample consisted of blood T cells: a sorted CD56 or NKG2C T cell subset, CD4+ or CD8+ T cells, or bulk PBMC T cells (not recorded which). The V and J genes are TRBV14 and TRBJ2-2; without DNA, the TCRdb call of TRBD2 cannot be checked. This TCR was sampled from a woman in her fifties or sixties in good health. CDR3 residues: CASSQGLVYTGELFF.